This T cell receptor (beta chain) emerged from a study of OX40 agonist ivuxolimab in advanced cancers. Study background: Patients' therapy was ivuxolimab, an antibody that acts as an agonist of OX40 (CD134). The study gave patients intravenous ivuxolimab at 0.01 to 10 mg/kg every 2 weeks. Notes on the study in general: Nonresponders included some who also had low normalized T-cell clonal expansion.

Clones were read by immunoSEQ multiplex PCR, and TCRdb kept only the in-frame ones, dropping some. The sample lists 65,000 to 75,000 clones, roughly four fifths occurring once. This clone has only a few counts. Antigen unknown. Sequenced material: CD4+ or CD8+ T cells sorted from blood, taken in a trial of the OX40 agonist ivuxolimab. The clonotype originates from an adult with an advanced solid tumor such as melanoma, head and neck, liver or kidney cancer.

This chain's CDR3 is CASSLAGAPVTEAFF. DNA for the CDR3: TGCGCCAGCAGCTTGGCCGGGGCCCCAGTAACTGAAGCTTTCTTT. The V call is TRBV5-1, the J call TRBJ1-1; possibly TRBD1 for D (5 bases). This CDR3 has 15 amino acids. Germline CDR1 SGHRS, CDR2 YFSETQ. V gave up 0 bases and J gave up 5 bases, with 14 bases separating them.